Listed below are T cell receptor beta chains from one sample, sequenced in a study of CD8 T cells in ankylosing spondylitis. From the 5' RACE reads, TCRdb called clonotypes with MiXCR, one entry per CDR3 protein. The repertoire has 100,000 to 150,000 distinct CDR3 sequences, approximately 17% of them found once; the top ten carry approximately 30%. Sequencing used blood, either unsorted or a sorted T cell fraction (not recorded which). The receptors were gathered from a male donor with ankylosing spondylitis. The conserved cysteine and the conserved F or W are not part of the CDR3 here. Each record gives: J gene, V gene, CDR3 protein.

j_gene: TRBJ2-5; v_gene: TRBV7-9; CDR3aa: ASSLAGETQY
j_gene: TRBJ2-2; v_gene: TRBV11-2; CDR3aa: ASLQPRDSYTGELF
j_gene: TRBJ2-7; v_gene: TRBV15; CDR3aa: ATSGSGRWGSYEQY
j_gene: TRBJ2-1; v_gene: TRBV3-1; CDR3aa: ASSQEGSGRRYNEQF
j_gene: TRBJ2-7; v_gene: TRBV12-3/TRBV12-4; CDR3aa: ASSFGGNPYEQY
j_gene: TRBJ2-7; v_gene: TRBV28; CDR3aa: ASSTYSYEQY
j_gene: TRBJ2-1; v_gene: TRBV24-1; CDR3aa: ATSEGWGEQF
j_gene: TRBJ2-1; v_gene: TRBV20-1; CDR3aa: SARAILANSYNEQF
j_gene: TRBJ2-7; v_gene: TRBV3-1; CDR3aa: ASSQAQGTYEQY
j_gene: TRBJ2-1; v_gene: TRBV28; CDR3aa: ASSQTATGHNEQF
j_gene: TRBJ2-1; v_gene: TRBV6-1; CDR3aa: ASRGDGLSSYNEQF
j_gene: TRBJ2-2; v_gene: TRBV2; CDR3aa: ASSEALAGGVAGELF
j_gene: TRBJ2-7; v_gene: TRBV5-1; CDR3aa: ASSLERASGSTEQY
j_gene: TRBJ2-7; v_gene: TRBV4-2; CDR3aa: ASSQDGGAGGPYEQY
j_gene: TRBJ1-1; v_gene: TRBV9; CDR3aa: ASSAGTGGPAF
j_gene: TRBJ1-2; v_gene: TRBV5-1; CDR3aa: ASSPEGRINYGYT
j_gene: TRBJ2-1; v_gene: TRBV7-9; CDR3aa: ASSPGLAIGNEQF
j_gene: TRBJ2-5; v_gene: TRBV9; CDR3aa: ASSEGGTIETQY